The 20 T cell receptor beta chains below come from one sample, sequenced in a study of long-term antiretroviral therapy in people with HIV. immunoSEQ v3.0 was run at survey level. The table came from immunoSEQ multiplex PCR; TCRdb's copy has only in-frame clones and leaves some out. Counted here are about 21,000 clones, 82% occurring once; the ten biggest clones make up 8.1%. This sample comprised unsorted PBMCs, obtained at the start of antiretroviral therapy. The receptors come from a man aged 50-60 years with HIV.

The chain uses TRBV4-3 and TRBJ1-5; maybe TRBD1 (5 bases). The V gene's germline CDR1 is LGHNA and CDR2 YSLEER. CDR3 length equals 16 residues. Trimming stripped 0 bases from V and 1 base from J, with 10 bases between. CDR3 in DNA: TGCGCCAGCAGCCAAGACGCATGGGGGAGCAATCAGCCCCAGCATTTT. Translation gives CASSQDAWGSNQPQHF.

The V call is TRBV5-6, the J call TRBJ2-7; D gene unclear. The germline V gene encodes CDR1 SGHDT and CDR2 YYEEEE. CDR3 length: 14 residues. With 0 bases removed from V and 1 base from J, the gap between germline ends came to 8 bases. The CDR3 is CASSLGARSYEQYF. CDR3 in DNA: TGTGCCAGCAGCTTGGGGGCGAGATCCTACGAGCAGTACTTC.

The chain uses TRBV4-1 and TRBJ2-1; D gene uncertain. The CDR3 consists of 12 residues. Germline V gene lookup returns CDR1 MGHRA and CDR2 YSYEKL. With 1 base removed from V and 8 bases from J, the gap between germline ends came to 6 bases. This chain's CDR3 is CASSQVGDEQFF. CDR3 in DNA: TGCGCCAGCAGCCAAGTTGGAGATGAGCAGTTCTTC.

V and J are TRBV19 and TRBJ1-5; perhaps TRBD1 as D (5 bases). Germline V CDR1 and CDR2: LNHDA, SQIVND (reference sequence). Trimming removed 5 bases at V and 2 bases at J, with 13 bases between. The CDR3 is 15 residues long. Here the CDR3 reads CASSVTSGRNQPQHF. The CDR3 DNA reads TGTGCCAGTAGTGTGACCTCGGGGCGCAATCAGCCCCAGCATTTT.

This clone has only one observation. The V call is TRBV5-1, the J call TRBJ1-2; 7 bases align to TRBD1. The CDR3 contains 14 residues. The junction had 3 bases not matched to a gene; V was cut back by 0 bases and J by 4 bases. Germline V gene lookup returns CDR1 SGHRS and CDR2 YFSETQ. The DNA of the CDR3 is TGCGCCAGCAGCTTGGTCCGGGACAGCTATGGCTACACCTTC. Its protein product is CASSLVRDSYGYTF.

Only one count was recorded for this clone. The genes are TRBV27 and TRBJ1-2; 7 bases are shared with TRBD1. The CDR3 is made up of 13 amino acids. The germline V gene has CDR1 MNHEY and CDR2 SMNVEV (reference sequence). Trimming took 9 bases from V and 6 from J; bases not matched to a gene: 10. The CDR3 reads CASRQGNKHGYTF. DNA for the CDR3: TGTGCCAGTAGACAGGGAAATAAACATGGCTACACCTTC.

This chain connects TRBV18 to TRBJ2-7, with D unclear. Trimming removed 3 bases from V and 5 bases from J, with 14 bases in between. In germline, CDR1 is KGHSH, CDR2 LQKENI. The CDR3 loop spans 14 amino acids. CDR3: CASSPSQFQDEQYF. CDR3 in DNA: TGTGCCAGCTCACCGTCCCAGTTTCAGGACGAGCAGTACTTC.

The chain has TRBV15 and TRBJ1-2; D remains unclear. Per the germline V gene, CDR1 is LNHNV and CDR2 is YYDKDF (reference sequence). The CDR3 runs 15 residues. Trimming took off 1 base at V and 1 base at J, with 10 bases between the two ends. The CDR3 sequence: CATSRGGGLNYGYTF. CDR3 DNA sequence: TGTGCCACCAGCAGAGGTGGCGGACTTAACTATGGCTACACCTTC.

Only a few counts were recorded for this clone. V gene TRBV7-9 combines with J gene TRBJ1-2; D remains unclear. This CDR3 is built from 13 residues. The germline V and J ends were trimmed by 5 bases and 4 bases, with 11 bases remaining between them. The germline CDR1 and CDR2 sequences are SEHNR and FQNEAQ (reference sequence). The CDR3 nucleotides read TGTGCCAGCAGCCCTAGCGGGAGCTATGGCTACACCTTC. It translates to CASSPSGSYGYTF.

This clone was counted between two and nine times. The rearrangement uses TRBV5-5 and TRBJ1-6; D not resolved. The CDR3 has 15 residues. Between the trimmed V and J ends, which lost 0 bases and 15 bases, there was a span of 19 bases. The V gene's germline CDR1 is SGHKS and CDR2 YYEKEE (reference sequence). The CDR3 bases are TGTGCCAGCAGCTTGGCTTCCACATCACTCCAGGTCCTCCACTTT. Translated, it gives CASSLASTSLQVLHF.

V and J are TRBV28 and TRBJ2-1, with D perhaps assigned TRBD1 or TRBD2 (6 bases each). Germline V CDR1 and CDR2: MDHEN, SYDVKM. The ends were cut back, 4 bases at V and 6 bases at J, with 31 bases in the middle. The CDR3 contains 20 residues. In DNA form, the CDR3 reads TGTGCCAGCAGTTCACGATTGTTAGGCGACGGGGGCCACCGGACCAATGAGCAGTTCTTC. This encodes CASSSRLLGDGGHRTNEQFF.

This chain joins TRBV4-3 and TRBJ1-4; the D gene is possibly TRBD1 (5 bases). Looked up from germline, CDR1 is LGHNA and CDR2 is YSLEER. V was trimmed by 0 bases and J by 10 bases, leaving 12 bases between them. The CDR3 sequence is 14 residues long. The CDR3 loop is CASSQETAFRKLFF. The CDR3 DNA is TGCGCCAGCAGCCAAGAGACAGCCTTCCGAAAACTGTTTTTT.

The rearrangement uses TRBV7-2 and TRBJ1-1; D is ambiguous. V shed 0 bases and J shed 0 bases, with 8 bases lying between them. The V gene's germline CDR1 is SGHTA and CDR2 FQGNSA. The CDR3 is made up of 15 amino acids. The CDR3 nucleotides read TGTGCCAGCAGCTTAGCCTTGGGGATGAACACTGAAGCTTTCTTT. Its translation: CASSLALGMNTEAFF.

The V and J genes are TRBV2 and TRBJ1-2; TRBD1 might be the D (5 bases). The germline gives CDR1 SNHLY, CDR2 FYNNEI. This CDR3 region has 14 residues. V lost 8 bases, J lost 8 bases, and 21 bases lay in between. In nucleotides, the CDR3 is TGTGCCAGCTCGAGGGAGGGGCCTTCTATGGGCTACACCTTC. Protein: CASSREGPSMGYTF.

The chain has TRBV30 and TRBJ2-3, with 7 nucleotides matching TRBD1. Looked up from germline, CDR1 is GTSNPN and CDR2 is SVGIG (reference sequence). V lost 5 bases to trimming and J lost 0 bases; unmatched junction nucleotides: 8. This CDR3 region has 15 residues. This CDR3 is CAWVGQAPSTDTQYF. CDR3 sequence (DNA): TGTGCCTGGGTAGGACAGGCCCCTAGCACAGATACGCAGTATTTT.

This clone has a single count. In DNA, the CDR3 is TGTGCCTATTTCACTGGGGGGTACTCCTACGAGCAGTACTTC. Its protein is CAYFTGGYSYEQYF. This chain joins TRBV30 and TRBJ2-7; perhaps TRBD2 as D (6 bases). Germline V gene data show CDR1 as GTSNPN and CDR2 as SVGIG (reference sequence). The CDR3 has 14 residues. The V gene lost 7 bases and the J gene lost 0 bases, with 16 bases spanning the gap. Complete variable domain (other parts from reference TRBV30 and TRBJ2-7): SQTIHQWPATLVQPVGSPLSLECTVEGTSNPNLYWYRQAAGRGLQLLFYSVGIGQISSEVPQNLSASRPQDRQFILSSKKLLLSDSGFYLCAYFTGGYSYEQYFGPGTRLTVT.

The V and J genes are TRBV12-5 and TRBJ2-1; D perhaps matches TRBD1 (6 bases). Per the germline V gene, CDR1 is LGHNT and CDR2 is FRNRAP. The CDR3 has 16 residues. Deletions cut 0 bases from V and 5 bases from J, with 14 bases between. In DNA, the CDR3 is TGTGCTAGTGGTTTGGTTCAGGGGCGCATCCACAATGAGCAGTTCTTC. As protein: CASGLVQGRIHNEQFF.

This sequence joins TRBV7-3 and TRBJ2-1; D is undetermined. The CDR3 loop spans 14 amino acids. Germline values: CDR1 SGHTA, CDR2 FQGTGA. Trimming left V 2 bases short and J 4 bases short, with 9 bases between. CDR3 coding DNA: TGTGCCAGCAGCTTACGACTTTCATACAATGAGCAGTTCTTC. It encodes CASSLRLSYNEQFF.

V is TRBV7-2 and J is TRBJ2-7; no firm D call. The germline CDR1 and CDR2 sequences are SGHTA and FQGNSA. CDR3 length equals 14 residues. V gave up 5 bases and J gave up 0 bases, with 11 bases separating them. The CDR3 is CASSAGVNSYEQYF. Here the CDR3 DNA reads TGTGCCAGCAGCGCCGGAGTTAACTCCTACGAGCAGTACTTC. Full variable domain (missing parts from reference TRBV7-2 and TRBJ2-7): GAGVSQSPSNKVTEKGKDVELRCDPISGHTALYWYRQSLGQGLEFLIYFQGNSAPDKSGLPSDRFSAERTGGSVSTLTIQRTQQEDSAVYLCASSAGVNSYEQYFGPGTRLTVT.

This clone is categorized as medium-sized. The J gene is TRBJ2-1, the V gene TRBV4-3; 11 nucleotides align to TRBD2. V shed 5 bases and J 6 bases; nucleotides not matched to a gene: 0. Germline values: CDR1 LGHNA, CDR2 YSLEER. This CDR3 is 13 amino acids long. This chain's CDR3 is CASSTSGGNEQFF. CDR3 nucleotide sequence: TGCGCCAGCAGCACTAGCGGGGGCAATGAGCAGTTCTTC.